These 21 T cell receptor beta chains share one sample of origin, sequenced in a study of cytomegalovirus exposure and HLA in healthy donors. Primers included in the PCR were 60 Vbeta and 13 Jbeta primers. Clones were sequenced by immunoSEQ multiplex PCR, and TCRdb holds only the in-frame ones, with some missing. Of around 170,000 clones in the sample, approximately 80% are singletons; the top ten hold around 0.52%. The specimen sequenced was PBMCs. The receptors come from a woman between 45 and 60 years old in good health and CMV-seronegative.

The chain links TRBV18 to TRBJ2-1; 10 nucleotides match TRBD1. J lost 7 bases, V lost 4 bases, and 7 bases had no gene match. The CDR3 runs to 15 residues. Germline CDR1 is KGHSH and CDR2 is LQKENI. CDR3 in amino acids: CASSRQGAGGNEQFF. DNA of the CDR3: TGTGCCAGCTCACGACAGGGGGCAGGGGGAAATGAGCAGTTCTTC.

The chain combines TRBV11-3 with TRBJ2-5, with D unresolved. The J call is uncertain, as TRBJ2-7 better fits the DNA end. Per the germline V gene, CDR1 is SGHNT and CDR2 is YENEEA. The CDR3 consists of 13 residues. The DNA of the CDR3 is TGTGCCAGCAGCTACCCTGGAGAGTACGAGCAGTACTTC. Translating it yields CASSYPGEYEQYF.

This clone has a single count. CDR3 bases: TGCGCCAGCAGCCCGGGACTAGCGGGAGAGCAGTACTTC. Its translation: CASSPGLAGEQYF. The V and J genes are TRBV5-1 and TRBJ2-7, with 13 bases lining up with TRBD2. Germline V lookup: CDR1 SGHRS, CDR2 YFSETQ. The CDR3 is 13 residues long. Unmatched junction bases numbered 2, after V lost 4 bases and J lost 7 bases.

The chain joins TRBV2 to TRBJ2-1; 11 nucleotides agree with TRBD2. V shed 7 bases and J 9 bases; nucleotides not matched to a gene: 11. This CDR3 is 15 amino acids long. From germline, CDR1 is SNHLY and CDR2 FYNNEI. Written as DNA, the CDR3 is TGTGCCAGCACCTTACCGGGACTAGCGGTTGCTGAGCAGTTCTTC. This codes for CASTLPGLAVAEQFF.

J is TRBJ2-1 and V is TRBV7-9, with 8 nucleotides matching TRBD1. J gave up 4 bases and V 2 bases, and 7 bases lay outside the gene matches. Germline-derived CDR1 and CDR2 are SEHNR and FQNEAQ (reference sequence). This CDR3 comprises 16 residues. The CDR3 here is CASSLRQGLVYNEQFF. The CDR3 coding sequence is TGTGCCAGCAGCTTACGACAGGGGCTTGTTTACAATGAGCAGTTCTTC. The full variable domain, in which reference TRBV7-9 and TRBJ2-1 provide the parts outside the CDR3, is DTGVSQNPRHKITKRGQNVTFRCDPISEHNRLYWYRQTLGQGPEFLTYFQNEAQLEKSRLLSDRFSAERPKGSFSTLEIQRTEQGDSAMYLCASSLRQGLVYNEQFFGPGTRLTVL.

This clone was seen a single time. The chain carries TRBV27 and TRBJ2-7; 8 nucleotides match TRBD1. This CDR3 contains 14 residues. CDR1 is MNHEY, CDR2 SMNVEV, per germline (reference sequence). V shed 2 bases and J 2 bases; nucleotides not matched to a gene: 2. This CDR3 reads CASSLTQGAYEQYF. CDR3 sequence (DNA): TGTGCCAGCAGTTTAACACAGGGGGCCTACGAGCAGTACTTC.

This CDR3 is CASSLLQTDTQYF. The DNA of the CDR3 is TGTGCCAGCAGCCTCCTTCAGACAGATACGCAGTATTTT. V is TRBV11-3 and J is TRBJ2-3; D uncertain. The CDR3 is 13 amino acids. CDR1 SGHNT and CDR2 YENEEA come from the germline V gene. Trimming shortened V by 5 bases and J by 3 bases, and 9 bases separated the two germline ends.

Concerning this clone: One end of the junction varies from germline; a read error may be responsible. The sample has other DNA sequences that encode this CDR3 too. V gene TRBV9 combines with J gene TRBJ2-1, with D possibly matching TRBD2 (5 bases). The CDR3 has 15 amino acids. CDR1 and CDR2 from the germline V gene are SGDLS and YYNGEE. The CDR3 region is CASSARTPGYNEQFF. CDR3 DNA sequence: TGCGCCAGCAGCGCACGGACTCCCGGTTACAATGAGCAGTTCTTC.

The J gene is TRBJ2-5, the V gene TRBV6-5; 9 bases align to TRBD1. The ends lost 6 bases at V and 1 base at J; junction bases unmatched: 6. Germline values: CDR1 MNHEY, CDR2 SVGAGI. This CDR3 has 15 residues. As DNA, the CDR3 is TGTGCCAGCAGGTCACAGGGGGCGACCCAAGAGACCCAGTACTTC. Encoded protein: CASRSQGATQETQYF.

This chain joins TRBV4-3 and TRBJ2-3, with D perhaps TRBD2 (6 bases). Germline CDR1 LGHNA, CDR2 YSLEER. This CDR3 is built from 13 residues. The V end was cut by 1 base, the J end by 7 bases, with 9 bases between. As DNA, the CDR3 is TGCGCCAGCAGCCAAGGGCTAGCGAATACGCAGTATTTT. Protein sequence: CASSQGLANTQYF.

The chain has TRBV7-2 and TRBJ2-5, with a tentative D call TRBD1 (5 bases). Germline CDR1 SGHTA, CDR2 FQGNSA. The CDR3 contains 14 residues. Trimming pared 2 bases from V and 2 bases from J, leaving 9 bases between. In DNA form, the CDR3 reads TGTGCCAGCAGCTTAAGTAGGGGTCAAGAGACCCAGTACTTC. Protein: CASSLSRGQETQYF.

This clone was counted a single time. This chain connects TRBV6-1 to TRBJ2-1, with D hard to call. The V gene lost 3 bases and the J gene lost 1 base, with 10 bases spanning the gap. The CDR3 consists of 15 residues. The germline CDR1 and CDR2 sequences are MNHNS and SASEGT. As DNA, the CDR3 is TGTGCCAGCAGTGATGCGAGGAATTCCTACAATGAGCAGTTCTTC. Amino acids: CASSDARNSYNEQFF.

This clone was observed a few times. V usage is TRBV2 and J usage is TRBJ2-5, with D possibly matching TRBD1 (5 bases). This CDR3 contains 14 residues. The germline V gene has CDR1 SNHLY and CDR2 FYNNEI. V dropped 7 bases and J dropped 4 bases, with 16 bases sitting between them. In DNA, the CDR3 is TGTGCCAGCACCCAGGGCCAGAGAGTAGAGACCCAGTACTTC. Translated: CASTQGQRVETQYF.

The chain uses TRBV28 and TRBJ2-1, with D possibly being TRBD2 (5 bases). Germline CDR1 and CDR2: MDHEN and SYDVKM. The CDR3 length is 15 residues. The germline V and J ends were trimmed by 5 bases and 8 bases, with 19 bases remaining between them. CDR3 DNA: TGTGCCAGCAGTGACTACTCCCTCCAACGCTATGAGCAGTTCTTC. Translated, it gives CASSDYSLQRYEQFF.

The chain has TRBV30 and TRBJ1-1, with TRBD1 as a possible D gene (5 bases). The V and J ends lost 4 bases and 4 bases respectively, with 19 bases between them. The CDR3 spans 15 residues. The germline V gene encodes CDR1 GTSNPN and CDR2 SVGIG (reference sequence). CDR3 protein: CAWIRQGGRTTEAFF. Written as DNA, the CDR3 is TGTGCCTGGATCCGGCAGGGAGGGCGAACCACTGAAGCTTTCTTT. The full variable domain, with the rest looked up from reference TRBV30 and TRBJ1-1, is SQTIHQWPATLVQPVGSPLSLECTVEGTSNPNLYWYRQAAGRGLQLLFYSVGIGQISSEVPQNLSASRPQDRQFILSSKKLLLSDSGFYLCAWIRQGGRTTEAFFGQGTRLTVV.

The chain combines TRBV5-1 with TRBJ2-7; 8 nucleotides agree with TRBD1. Per germline, CDR1 SGHRS and CDR2 YFSETQ. V lost 0 bases and J lost 12; bases outside the gene matches: 11. This CDR3 has 14 residues. The CDR3 reads CASSLDSAFTGGYF. The CDR3 DNA reads as TGCGCCAGCAGCTTGGATTCGGCCTTTACAGGGGGGTACTTC.

This clone has just a few counts. The chain combines TRBV27 with TRBJ1-4; possible D gene TRBD1, 5 bases. The CDR3 sequence is 14 residues long. V was cut by 6 bases and J by 0 bases, with 8 bases left in between. Germline V gene lookup returns CDR1 MNHEY and CDR2 SMNVEV (reference sequence). CDR3 nucleotide sequence: TGTGCCAGCAGCCCGACAGCAACTAATGAAAAACTGTTTTTT. Translation: CASSPTATNEKLFF.

V usage is TRBV4-3 and J usage is TRBJ2-7; 11 bases align to TRBD2. The V gene's germline CDR1 is LGHNA and CDR2 YSLEER. Losses at the gene ends were 0 bases for V and 5 bases for J; bases not matched to a gene: 6. This CDR3 region has 16 residues. For the CDR3, the DNA is TGCGCCAGCAGCCAAGATCGACTAGCGGGGCATGACGAGCAGTACTTC. Protein: CASSQDRLAGHDEQYF.

The rearrangement joins TRBV5-1 to TRBJ2-5, with no clear D. Trimming removed 3 bases from V and 9 bases from J, with 12 bases in between. CDR3 size: 12 residues. Looked up from germline, CDR1 is SGHRS and CDR2 is YFSETQ. The CDR3 here is CASSSPPAAQYF. CDR3 bases: TGCGCCAGCAGCTCCCCGCCCGCGGCCCAGTACTTC.

The V and J genes are TRBV11-1 and TRBJ2-3; perhaps TRBD2 as D (5 bases). There are 14 residues in the CDR3. CDR1 and CDR2 from the germline V gene are SGHAT and FQDESV (reference sequence). V lost 5 bases and J lost 9, with 18 bases in between. CDR3 protein: CASSRTPTSDTQYF. The CDR3, as DNA: TGTGCCAGCAGCCGAACGCCAACTAGTGACACGCAGTATTTT.

The chain links TRBV18 to TRBJ1-1, with a possible D match to TRBD1 (5 bases). Between the trimmed V and J ends, which lost 3 bases and 0 bases, there was a span of 8 bases. Per the germline V gene, CDR1 is KGHSH and CDR2 is LQKENI. The CDR3 consists of 14 residues. The CDR3 DNA is TGTGCCAGCTCACCGGCAGGGCTGAACACTGAAGCTTTCTTT. Translated, it gives CASSPAGLNTEAFF.